Included here is one T cell receptor beta chain sequence, with context. These data belong to a study of CD8 T cells in Susac syndrome. RNA was extracted with the RNeasy kit, and a quantity of about 0.45 to 1 ug was reverse transcribed using random hexamers. TCRdb re-called the immunoSEQ multiplex PCR reads with MiXCR, one entry per CDR3 protein. The sample consists of roughly 120,000 distinct CDR3 sequences, 90% to 95% of them appearing once. Germline V gene sequence: CDR1 KGHSH, CDR2 LQKENI. The V gene lost 2 bases and the J gene lost 2 bases, with 9 bases spanning the gap. This CDR3 is built from 14 residues.

V gene TRBV18 combines with J gene TRBJ1-2; D unresolved. Material: CD4+ T cells from PBMCs. This TCR came from a human donor with multiple sclerosis. The CDR3: CASSPSQGNYGYTF. Written as DNA, the CDR3 is TGTGCCAGCTCACCATCACAAGGGAACTATGGCTACACCTTC. Variable domain in full (rest from reference TRBV18 and TRBJ1-2): NAGVMQNPRHLVRRRGQEARLRCSPMKGHSHVYWYRQLPEEGLKFMVYLQKENIIDESGMPKERFSAEFPKEGPSILRIQQVVRGDSAAYFCASSPSQGNYGYTFGSGTRLTVV.